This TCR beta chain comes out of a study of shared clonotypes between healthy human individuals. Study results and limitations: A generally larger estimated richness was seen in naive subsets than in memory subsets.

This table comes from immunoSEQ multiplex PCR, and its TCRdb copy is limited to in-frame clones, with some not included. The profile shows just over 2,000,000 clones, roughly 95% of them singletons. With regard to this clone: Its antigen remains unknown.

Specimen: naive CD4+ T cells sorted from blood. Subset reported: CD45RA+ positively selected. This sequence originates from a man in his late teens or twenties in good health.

The CDR3 coding sequence is TGTGCCAGCAGTTTGGCGGGGATTAGCAATCAGCCCCAGCATTTT. It encodes CASSLAGISNQPQHF. This chain joins TRBV28 and TRBJ1-5, with unresolved D. Trimming left V 3 bases short and J 0 bases short, with 9 bases between. The V gene's germline CDR1 is MDHEN and CDR2 SYDVKM. The CDR3 runs to 15 residues.